The rows below give T cell receptor beta chains drawn from one sample of a study of blood T cell repertoires in COVID-19. Using immunoSEQ multiplex PCR, the repertoire was profiled, and TCRdb retains in-frame clones only, with some absent. The sample holds 220,000 or so clones, 75% to 85% seen once. Sequenced: peripheral blood. These receptors originate from a woman older than 75 with COVID-19, enrolled during active disease. Each CDR3 is given with its conserved first and last residue. Fields, in order: J gene, D gene, CDR3 length, V gene, clone size, CDR3 protein, CDR3 DNA. The D gene is left open where the match is weak. Part of the rows lack a size; the others show once, few, many or a class for expanded clones.

J gene: TRBJ1-3
D gene: -
CDR3 length: 15
V gene: TRBV25-1
clone size: -
CDR3 protein: CASSELRDSGNTIYF
CDR3 DNA: TGTGCCAGCAGTGAATTGAGGGACTCTGGAAACACCATATATTTT

J gene: TRBJ1-2
D gene: TRBD1
CDR3 length: 16
V gene: TRBV11-2
clone size: -
CDR3 protein: CASSLVGTGATYGYTF
CDR3 DNA: TGTGCCAGCAGCTTAGTGGGGACAGGGGCCACCTATGGCTACACCTTC

J gene: TRBJ1-2
D gene: -
CDR3 length: 10
V gene: TRBV10-1
clone size: -
CDR3 protein: CASQNDGYTF
CDR3 DNA: TGCGCCAGCCAGAATGATGGCTACACCTTC

J gene: TRBJ1-2
D gene: TRBD1
CDR3 length: 15
V gene: TRBV3-1/TRBV3-2
clone size: -
CDR3 protein: CASSHKGALNYGYTF
CDR3 DNA: TGTGCCAGCAGCCATAAGGGGGCACTTAACTATGGCTACACCTTC

J gene: TRBJ2-5
D gene: TRBD2
CDR3 length: 13
V gene: TRBV29-1
clone size: -
CDR3 protein: CSVWPSGSETQYF
CDR3 DNA: TGCAGCGTTTGGCCTAGCGGCTCAGAGACCCAGTACTTC

J gene: TRBJ2-1
D gene: TRBD2
CDR3 length: 16
V gene: TRBV19
clone size: -
CDR3 protein: CASSKLTSEPMNEQFF
CDR3 DNA: TGTGCCAGTAGTAAACTGACTAGCGAGCCTATGAATGAGCAGTTCTTC

J gene: TRBJ2-3
D gene: TRBD2
CDR3 length: 17
V gene: TRBV6-1
clone size: -
CDR3 protein: CASSEAKGGAGADTQYF
CDR3 DNA: TGTGCCAGCAGTGAAGCAAAGGGAGGGGCTGGGGCAGATACGCAGTATTTT

J gene: TRBJ1-1
D gene: -
CDR3 length: 12
V gene: TRBV13
clone size: few
CDR3 protein: CASSAVRAEAFF
CDR3 DNA: TGTGCCAGCAGCGCCGTCCGGGCTGAAGCTTTCTTT

J gene: TRBJ2-7
D gene: -
CDR3 length: 17
V gene: TRBV18
clone size: -
CDR3 protein: CASSLGPGRTTAYEQYF
CDR3 DNA: TGTGCCAGCTCACTGGGGCCTGGCCGGACCACTGCCTACGAGCAGTACTTC

J gene: TRBJ1-1
D gene: TRBD1
CDR3 length: 14
V gene: TRBV19
clone size: -
CDR3 protein: CASSTRDRGGEAFF
CDR3 DNA: TGTGCCAGTAGTACCCGGGACAGGGGCGGTGAAGCTTTCTTT

J gene: TRBJ2-7
D gene: -
CDR3 length: 15
V gene: TRBV7-8
clone size: -
CDR3 protein: CASSPTGYYSYEQYF
CDR3 DNA: TGTGCCAGCAGCCCAACAGGGTATTACTCCTACGAGCAGTACTTC

J gene: TRBJ1-1
D gene: TRBD1
CDR3 length: 15
V gene: TRBV28
clone size: -
CDR3 protein: CASSLGDRGNTEAFF
CDR3 DNA: TGTGCCAGCAGTTTGGGGGACAGGGGTAACACTGAAGCTTTCTTT

J gene: TRBJ2-3
D gene: TRBD1
CDR3 length: 15
V gene: TRBV9
clone size: once
CDR3 protein: CASSVQGAKTDTQYF
CDR3 DNA: TGTGCCAGCAGCGTGCAGGGGGCGAAAACAGATACGCAGTATTTT

J gene: TRBJ2-1
D gene: TRBD2
CDR3 length: 17
V gene: TRBV27
clone size: -
CDR3 protein: CASRRTSGRLSYNEQFF
CDR3 DNA: TGTGCCAGCCGCAGGACTAGCGGGAGGTTGTCCTACAATGAGCAGTTCTTC